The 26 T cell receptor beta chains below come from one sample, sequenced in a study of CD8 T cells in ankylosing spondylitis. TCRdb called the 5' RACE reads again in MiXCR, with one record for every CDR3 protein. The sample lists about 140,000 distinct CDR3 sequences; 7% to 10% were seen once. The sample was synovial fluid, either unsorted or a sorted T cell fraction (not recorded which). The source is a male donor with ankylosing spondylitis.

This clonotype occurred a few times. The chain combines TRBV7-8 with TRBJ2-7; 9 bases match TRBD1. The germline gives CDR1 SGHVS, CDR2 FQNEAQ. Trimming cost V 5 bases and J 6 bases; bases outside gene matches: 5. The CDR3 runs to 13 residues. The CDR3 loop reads CASSAGTGTEQYF. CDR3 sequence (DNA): TGTGCCAGCAGCGCCGGGACAGGGACCGAGCAGTACTTC.

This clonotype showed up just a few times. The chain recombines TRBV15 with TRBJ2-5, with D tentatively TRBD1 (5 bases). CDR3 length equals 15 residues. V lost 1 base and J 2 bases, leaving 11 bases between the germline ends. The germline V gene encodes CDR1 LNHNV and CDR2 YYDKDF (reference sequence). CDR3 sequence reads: CATSRGRTYQETQYF. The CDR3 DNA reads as TGTGCCACCAGCAGAGGAAGGACATATCAAGAGACCCAGTACTTC.

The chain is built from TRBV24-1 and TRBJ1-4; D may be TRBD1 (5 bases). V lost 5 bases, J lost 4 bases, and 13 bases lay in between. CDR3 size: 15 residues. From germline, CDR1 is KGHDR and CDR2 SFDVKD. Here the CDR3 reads CATSASSGGNEKLFF. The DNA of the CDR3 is TGTGCCACCAGTGCCTCGAGCGGGGGTAATGAAAAACTGTTTTTT.

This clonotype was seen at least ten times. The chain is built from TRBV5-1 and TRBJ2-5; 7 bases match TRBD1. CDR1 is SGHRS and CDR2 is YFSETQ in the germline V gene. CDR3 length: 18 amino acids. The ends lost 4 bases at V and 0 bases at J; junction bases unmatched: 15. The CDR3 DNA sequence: TGCGCCAGCAGCCTACCGAACAGGGGCCGAAATCACCAAGAGACCCAGTACTTC. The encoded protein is CASSLPNRGRNHQETQYF.

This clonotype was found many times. The CDR3 bases are TGTGCCAGCTCACCAGGGACAGCCTCCTACGAGCAGTACTTC. This gives the protein CASSPGTASYEQYF. The genes are TRBV18 and TRBJ2-7; 7 bases line up with TRBD1. CDR1 and CDR2 from the germline V gene are KGHSH and LQKENI. The CDR3 is 14 amino acids. The ends lost 2 bases at V and 0 bases at J; junction bases unmatched: 1.

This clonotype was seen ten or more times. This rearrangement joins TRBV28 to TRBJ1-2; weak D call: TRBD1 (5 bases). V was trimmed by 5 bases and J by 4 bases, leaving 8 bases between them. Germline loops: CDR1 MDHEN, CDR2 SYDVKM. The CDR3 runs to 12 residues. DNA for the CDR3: TGTGCCAGCAGTGCCCAGGGCTATGGCTACACCTTC. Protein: CASSAQGYGYTF.

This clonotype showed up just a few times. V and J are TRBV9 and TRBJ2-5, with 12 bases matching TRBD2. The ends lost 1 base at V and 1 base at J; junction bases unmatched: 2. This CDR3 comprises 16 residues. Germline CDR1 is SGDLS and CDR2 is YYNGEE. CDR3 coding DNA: TGTGCCAGCAGCGTATCTAGCGGGGGGGCCCAAGAGACCCAGTACTTC. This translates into CASSVSSGGAQETQYF.

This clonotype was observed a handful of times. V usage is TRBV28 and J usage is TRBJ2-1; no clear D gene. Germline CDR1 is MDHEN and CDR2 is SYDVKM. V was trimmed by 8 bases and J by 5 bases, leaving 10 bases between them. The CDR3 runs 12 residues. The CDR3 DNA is TGTGCCAGCCGGGCGCCAAACAATGAGCAGTTCTTC. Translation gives CASRAPNNEQFF.

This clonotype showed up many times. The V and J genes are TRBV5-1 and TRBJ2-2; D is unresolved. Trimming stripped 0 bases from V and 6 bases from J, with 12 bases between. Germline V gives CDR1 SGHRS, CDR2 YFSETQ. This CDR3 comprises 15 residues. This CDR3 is CASSLGGTVPGELFF. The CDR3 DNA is TGCGCCAGCAGCTTGGGGGGTACAGTACCCGGGGAGCTGTTTTTT.

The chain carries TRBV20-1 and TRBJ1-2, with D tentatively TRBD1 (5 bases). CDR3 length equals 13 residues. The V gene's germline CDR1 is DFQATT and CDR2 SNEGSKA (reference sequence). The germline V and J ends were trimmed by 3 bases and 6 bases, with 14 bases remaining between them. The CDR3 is CSARWGGEDGYTF. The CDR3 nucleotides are TGCAGTGCTAGGTGGGGGGGAGAGGATGGCTACACCTTC.

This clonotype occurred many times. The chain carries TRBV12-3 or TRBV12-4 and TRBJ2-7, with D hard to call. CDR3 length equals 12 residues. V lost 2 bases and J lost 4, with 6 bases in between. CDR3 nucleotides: TGTGCCAGCAGTTTATTCCCATACGAGCAGTACTTC. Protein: CASSLFPYEQYF.

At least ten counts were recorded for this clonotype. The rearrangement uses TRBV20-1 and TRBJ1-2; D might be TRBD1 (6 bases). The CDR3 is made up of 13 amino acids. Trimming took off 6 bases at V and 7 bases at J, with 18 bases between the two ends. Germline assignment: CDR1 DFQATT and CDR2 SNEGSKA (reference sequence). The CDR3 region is CSARQGLGGGYTF. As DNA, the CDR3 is TGCAGTGCCCGGCAAGGACTAGGGGGTGGCTACACCTTC.

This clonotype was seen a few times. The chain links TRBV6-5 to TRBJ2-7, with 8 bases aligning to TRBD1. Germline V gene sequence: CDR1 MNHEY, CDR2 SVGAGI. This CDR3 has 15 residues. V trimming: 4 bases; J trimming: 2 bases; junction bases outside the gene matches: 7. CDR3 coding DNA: TGTGCCAGCAGTTCCAGGGGGCCTACCACCTACGAGCAGTACTTC. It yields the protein CASSSRGPTTYEQYF.

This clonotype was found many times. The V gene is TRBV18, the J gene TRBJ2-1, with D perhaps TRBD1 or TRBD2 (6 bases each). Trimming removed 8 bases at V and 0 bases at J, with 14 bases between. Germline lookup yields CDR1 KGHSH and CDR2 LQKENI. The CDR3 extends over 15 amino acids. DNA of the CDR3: TGTGCCAGCCAAAGGGGGGAGAGCTCCTACAATGAGCAGTTCTTC. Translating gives CASQRGESSYNEQFF.

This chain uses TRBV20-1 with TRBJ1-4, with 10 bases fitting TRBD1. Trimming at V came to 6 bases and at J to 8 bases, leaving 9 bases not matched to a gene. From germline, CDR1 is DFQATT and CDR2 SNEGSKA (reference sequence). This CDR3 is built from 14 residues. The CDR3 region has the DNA TGCAGTGCGAGACAGGGGGCGCGAGGAGAAAAACTGTTTTTT. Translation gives CSARQGARGEKLFF.

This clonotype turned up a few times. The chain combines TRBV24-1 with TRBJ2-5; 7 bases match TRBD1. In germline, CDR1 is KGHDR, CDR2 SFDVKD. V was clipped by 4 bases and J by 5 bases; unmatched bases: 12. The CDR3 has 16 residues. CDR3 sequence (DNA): TGTGCCACCAGTGACGCTAGCCCTAGGGGGCTGGAGACCCAGTACTTC. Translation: CATSDASPRGLETQYF.

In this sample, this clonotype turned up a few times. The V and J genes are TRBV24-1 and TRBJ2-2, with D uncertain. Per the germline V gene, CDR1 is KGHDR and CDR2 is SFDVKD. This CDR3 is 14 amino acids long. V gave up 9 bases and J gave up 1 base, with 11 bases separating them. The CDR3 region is CATQLRGNTGELFF. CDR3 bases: TGTGCCACCCAGTTACGAGGGAACACCGGGGAGCTGTTTTTT.

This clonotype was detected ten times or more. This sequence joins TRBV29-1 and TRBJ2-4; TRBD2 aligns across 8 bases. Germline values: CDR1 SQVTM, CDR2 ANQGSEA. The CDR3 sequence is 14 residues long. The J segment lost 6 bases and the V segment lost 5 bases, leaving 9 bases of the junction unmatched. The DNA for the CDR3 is TGCAGCGTTACGCCGCCGGGACTAGGAAACATTCAGTACTTC. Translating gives CSVTPPGLGNIQYF.

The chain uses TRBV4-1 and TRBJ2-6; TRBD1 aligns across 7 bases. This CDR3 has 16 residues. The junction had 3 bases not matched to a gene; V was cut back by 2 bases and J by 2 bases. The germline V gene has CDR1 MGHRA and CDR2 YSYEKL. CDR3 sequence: CASSQPDRAGANVLTF. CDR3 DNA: TGCGCCAGCAGCCAACCCGACAGGGCTGGGGCCAACGTCCTGACTTTC.

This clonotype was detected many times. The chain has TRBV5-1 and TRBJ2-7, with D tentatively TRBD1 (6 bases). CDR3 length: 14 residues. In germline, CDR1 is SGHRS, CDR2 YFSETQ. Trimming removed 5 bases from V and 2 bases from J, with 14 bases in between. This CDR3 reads CASRPTRGTYEQYF. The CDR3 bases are TGCGCCAGCAGGCCTACCAGGGGAACCTACGAGCAGTACTTC.

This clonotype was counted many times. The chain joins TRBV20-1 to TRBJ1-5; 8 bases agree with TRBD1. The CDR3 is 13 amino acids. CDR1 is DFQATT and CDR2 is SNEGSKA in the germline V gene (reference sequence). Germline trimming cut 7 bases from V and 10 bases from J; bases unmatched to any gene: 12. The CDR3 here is CSVVPTGEAPQHF. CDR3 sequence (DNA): TGCAGTGTGGTTCCGACAGGGGAGGCCCCCCAGCATTTT.

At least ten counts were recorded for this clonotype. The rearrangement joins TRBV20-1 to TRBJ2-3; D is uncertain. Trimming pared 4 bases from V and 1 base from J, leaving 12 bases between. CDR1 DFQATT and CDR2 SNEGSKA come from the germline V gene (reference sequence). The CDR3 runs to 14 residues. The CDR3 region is CSATPGAGTDTQYF. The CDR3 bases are TGCAGTGCTACCCCCGGAGCTGGCACAGATACGCAGTATTTT.

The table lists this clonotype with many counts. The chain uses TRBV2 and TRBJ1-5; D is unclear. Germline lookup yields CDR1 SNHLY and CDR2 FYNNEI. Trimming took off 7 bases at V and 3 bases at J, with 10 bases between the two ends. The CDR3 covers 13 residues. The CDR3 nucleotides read TGTGCCAGCAACGTGTGGGCCAATCAGCCCCAGCATTTT. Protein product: CASNVWANQPQHF.

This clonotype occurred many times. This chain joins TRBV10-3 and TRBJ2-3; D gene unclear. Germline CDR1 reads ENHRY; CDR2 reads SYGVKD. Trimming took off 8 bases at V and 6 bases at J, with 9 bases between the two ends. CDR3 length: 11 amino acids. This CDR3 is CAIASRDTQYF. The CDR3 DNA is TGTGCCATCGCAAGTAGGGATACGCAGTATTTT.

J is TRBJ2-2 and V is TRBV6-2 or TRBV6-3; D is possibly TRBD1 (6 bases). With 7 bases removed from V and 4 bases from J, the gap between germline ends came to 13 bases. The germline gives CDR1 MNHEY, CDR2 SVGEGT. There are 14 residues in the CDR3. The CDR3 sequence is CASKFGRGTGELFF. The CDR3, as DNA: TGTGCCAGCAAGTTCGGCAGGGGCACCGGGGAGCTGTTTTTT.

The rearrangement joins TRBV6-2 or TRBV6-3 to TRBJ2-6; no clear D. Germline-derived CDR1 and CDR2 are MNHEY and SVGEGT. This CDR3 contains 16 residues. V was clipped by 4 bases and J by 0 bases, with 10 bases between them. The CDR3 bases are TGTGCCAGCAGTTCCCCACCAGGCTCTGGGGCCAACGTCCTGACTTTC. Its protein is CASSSPPGSGANVLTF.